This entry lists 16 T cell receptor beta chains sequenced from one sample in a study of blood T cell repertoires in COVID-19. Sequencing used immunoSEQ multiplex PCR; TCRdb keeps in-frame clones, though not all of them. This sample carries 400,000 to 550,000 clones, more than 85% of them seen once, and the ten largest clones take 4.3%. Sequencing used peripheral blood. Every receptor here comes from a woman aged 30 to 39 with acute or convalescent COVID-19.

This sequence joins TRBV5-5 and TRBJ2-3; D might be TRBD1 (6 bases). This CDR3 contains 16 residues. Germline assignment: CDR1 SGHKS and CDR2 YYEKEE (reference sequence). V lost 3 bases, J lost 4 bases, and 18 bases lay in between. As DNA, the CDR3 is TGTGCCAGCAGCTCACAGGGAGTCCCGAGTGCAGATACGCAGTATTTT. Its protein product is CASSSQGVPSADTQYF.

In this sample, this clone turned up a few times. The J gene is TRBJ1-6, the V gene TRBV7-9; D might be TRBD1 (5 bases). The CDR3 runs 18 residues. Germline CDR1 SEHNR, CDR2 FQNEAQ (reference sequence). V was clipped by 3 bases and J by 6 bases, with 21 bases between them. The CDR3 is CASSLLRIGALTNSPLHF. The CDR3 DNA reads as TGTGCCAGCAGCTTGCTAAGAATTGGGGCCCTCACTAATTCACCCCTCCACTTT.

V and J are TRBV7-9 and TRBJ2-5, with no clear D. Germline V gene data show CDR1 as SEHNR and CDR2 as FQNEAQ (reference sequence). The CDR3 runs 15 residues. Trimming cost V 4 bases and J 5 bases, with 17 bases left between them. The CDR3 sequence: CASSSSRPVGETQYF. The CDR3 nucleotides read TGTGCCAGCAGCTCCTCGAGGCCAGTCGGGGAGACCCAGTACTTC. Full variable domain (missing parts from reference TRBV7-9 and TRBJ2-5): DTGVSQNPRHKITKRGQNVTFRCDPISEHNRLYWYRQTLGQGPEFLTYFQNEAQLEKSRLLSDRFSAERPKGSFSTLEIQRTEQGDSAMYLCASSSSRPVGETQYFGPGTRLLVL.

This clone was seen ten or more times. The V gene is TRBV10-3, the J gene TRBJ1-3; D is possibly TRBD1 (5 bases). The CDR3 contains 17 residues. V gave up 4 bases and J gave up 2 bases, with 18 bases separating them. Germline V gives CDR1 ENHRY, CDR2 SYGVKD. CDR3 protein: CAISAPVTASTGNTIYF. As DNA, the CDR3 is TGTGCCATCAGTGCCCCCGTGACAGCATCGACTGGAAACACCATATATTTT.

The chain is built from TRBV2 and TRBJ2-1, with 10 positions matching TRBD2. Germline V gives CDR1 SNHLY, CDR2 FYNNEI. V shed 7 bases, J shed 6 bases, and the junction held 12 bases outside the gene matches. The CDR3 is 16 residues long. Here the CDR3 DNA reads TGTGCCAGCATGAGCAGCGGGGGGGCCTTTTTCAATGAGCAGTTCTTC. Translation gives CASMSSGGAFFNEQFF.

The CDR3 DNA is TGTGCCCGACCCGGGGGGACAGGGGTTCTAGAGCAGTACTTC. Protein: CARPGGTGVLEQYF. V gene TRBV21-1 combines with J gene TRBJ2-7; the tabulated D call, TRBD1, remains unverified against the DNA. TRBV21-1 is recorded as a pseudogene. This CDR3 is built from 14 residues.

The chain is built from TRBV30 and TRBJ2-7; D not resolved. Trimming cost V 1 base and J 9 bases, with 10 bases left between them. The germline V gene encodes CDR1 GTSNPN and CDR2 SVGIG (reference sequence). This CDR3 is 11 amino acids long. CDR3 loop: CAWSAQQWQYF. For the CDR3, the DNA is TGTGCCTGGAGTGCCCAACAGTGGCAGTACTTC.

The rearrangement links TRBV30 to TRBJ2-7; TRBD1 is a possible D gene (5 bases). V gave up 4 bases and J gave up 1 base, with 11 bases separating them. The CDR3 totals 13 residues. Germline CDR1 and CDR2: GTSNPN and SVGIG (reference sequence). The CDR3 reads CAWKGFFSYEQYF. The CDR3 DNA is TGTGCCTGGAAGGGGTTTTTTTCCTACGAGCAGTACTTC.

The J gene is TRBJ1-3, the V gene TRBV11-2, with D unclear. The CDR3 runs 12 residues. With 11 bases removed from V and 0 bases from J, the gap between germline ends came to 8 bases. The germline V gene has CDR1 SGHAT and CDR2 FQNNGV. The CDR3 region has the DNA TGTGCCGGGGAGGACTCTGGAAACACCATATATTTT. This codes for CAGEDSGNTIYF.

The chain links TRBV28 to TRBJ2-3; 11 bases agree with TRBD2. The CDR3 loop spans 15 amino acids. Germline CDR1 MDHEN, CDR2 SYDVKM. The V gene end was trimmed by 6 bases and the J gene end by 11 bases; junction bases not matched to a gene: 13. The CDR3, as DNA: TGTGCCAGCAGCCCCCGGGGTAGCGGGGGGGAACGGCAGTATTTT. Translated, it gives CASSPRGSGGERQYF. The full variable domain, rest sourced from reference TRBV28 and TRBJ2-3, is DVKVTQSSRYLVKRTGEKVFLECVQDMDHENMFWYRQDPGLGLRLIYFSYDVKMKEKGDIPEGYSVSREKKERFSLILESASTNQTSMYLCASSPRGSGGERQYFGPGTRLTVL.

The genes are TRBV5-1 and TRBJ1-1; 7 bases are a match to TRBD1. The CDR3 runs to 15 residues. Germline CDR1 SGHRS, CDR2 YFSETQ. The V and J ends lost 0 bases and 7 bases, in that order; junction bases with no gene match: 9. In nucleotides, the CDR3 is TGCGCCAGCAGCTTGGAGGGGACAGTACGAGATGAAGCTTTCTTT. This encodes CASSLEGTVRDEAFF.

This clone was seen more than once but under ten times. This chain uses TRBV14 with TRBJ2-1; D not resolved. The CDR3 totals 15 residues. V lost 1 base and J lost 0, with 7 bases in between. The germline V gene encodes CDR1 SGHDN and CDR2 FVKESK. CDR3 loop: CASSQVESSYNEQFF. The CDR3 coding sequence is TGTGCCAGCAGCCAAGTTGAGAGCTCCTACAATGAGCAGTTCTTC.

This clone was picked up one time. CDR3 residues: CARSFGQGQNQPQHF. The CDR3 DNA sequence: TGTGCCAGAAGCTTTGGGCAGGGCCAGAATCAGCCCCAGCATTTT. This chain connects TRBV5-3 to TRBJ1-5, with D possibly being TRBD1 (5 bases). TRBV5-3 carries the ORF label, with uncertain function. Trimming stripped 2 bases from V and 4 bases from J, with 13 bases between. The CDR3 contains 15 residues.

This chain connects TRBV5-6 to TRBJ2-1, with 10 bases that match TRBD1. V was clipped by 4 bases and J by 11 bases; unmatched bases: 9. This CDR3 comprises 14 residues. Germline lookup yields CDR1 SGHDT and CDR2 YYEEEE. The DNA for the CDR3 is TGTGCCAGCAGCCACTCCCGGGACAGGGGAAAGCAGTTCTTC. Amino acid sequence: CASSHSRDRGKQFF.

The chain is built from TRBV11-2 and TRBJ1-2; D gene unclear. Trimming shortened V by 5 bases and J by 2 bases, and 15 bases separated the two germline ends. Germline CDR1 and CDR2: SGHAT and FQNNGV. This CDR3 is built from 15 residues. DNA for the CDR3: TGTGCCAGCAGCAAAACGCGGGGAAGGAACTATGGCTACACCTTC. It specifies CASSKTRGRNYGYTF.

This chain uses TRBV7-2 with TRBJ2-1, with 9 bases matching TRBD2. Trimming removed 5 bases from V and 7 bases from J; junction bases left unmatched: 0. CDR1 SGHTA and CDR2 FQGNSA come from the germline V gene. The length of the CDR3 is 12 residues. The CDR3 loop is CASSTSGNEQFF. For the CDR3, the DNA is TGTGCCAGCAGCACTAGCGGGAATGAGCAGTTCTTC.